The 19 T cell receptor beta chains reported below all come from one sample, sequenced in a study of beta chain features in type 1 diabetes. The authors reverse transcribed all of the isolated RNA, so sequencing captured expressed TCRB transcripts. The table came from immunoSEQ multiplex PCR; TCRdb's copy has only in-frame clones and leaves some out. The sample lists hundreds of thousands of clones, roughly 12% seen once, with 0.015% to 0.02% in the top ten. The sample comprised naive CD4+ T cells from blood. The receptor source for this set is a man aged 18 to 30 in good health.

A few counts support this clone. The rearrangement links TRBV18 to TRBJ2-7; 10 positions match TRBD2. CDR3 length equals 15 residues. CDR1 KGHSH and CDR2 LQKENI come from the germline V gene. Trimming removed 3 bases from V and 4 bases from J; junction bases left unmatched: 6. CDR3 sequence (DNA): TGTGCCAGCTCACCTAGCGGGAGGAATGCTTACGAGCAGTACTTC. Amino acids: CASSPSGRNAYEQYF.

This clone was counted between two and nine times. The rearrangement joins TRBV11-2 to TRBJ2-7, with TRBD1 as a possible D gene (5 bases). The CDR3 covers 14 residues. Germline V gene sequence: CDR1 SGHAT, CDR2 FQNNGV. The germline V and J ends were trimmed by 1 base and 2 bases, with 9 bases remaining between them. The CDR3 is CASSLGTTPYEQYF. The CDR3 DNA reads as TGTGCCAGCAGCTTAGGGACAACCCCCTACGAGCAGTACTTC.

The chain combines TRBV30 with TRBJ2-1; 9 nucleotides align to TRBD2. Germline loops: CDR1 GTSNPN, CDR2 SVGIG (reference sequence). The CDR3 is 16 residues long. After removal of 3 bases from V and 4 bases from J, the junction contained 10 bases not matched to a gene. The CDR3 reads CAWSPPLRGGYNEQFF. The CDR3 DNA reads TGTGCCTGGAGCCCCCCCCTGCGGGGGGGGTACAATGAGCAGTTCTTC.

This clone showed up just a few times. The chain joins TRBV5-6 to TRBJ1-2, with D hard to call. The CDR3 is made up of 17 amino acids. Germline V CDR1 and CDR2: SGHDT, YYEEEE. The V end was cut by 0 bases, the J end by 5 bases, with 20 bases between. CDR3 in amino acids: CASSLALQVESTYGYTF. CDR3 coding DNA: TGTGCCAGCAGCTTGGCTTTGCAGGTCGAGAGTACTTATGGCTACACCTTC.

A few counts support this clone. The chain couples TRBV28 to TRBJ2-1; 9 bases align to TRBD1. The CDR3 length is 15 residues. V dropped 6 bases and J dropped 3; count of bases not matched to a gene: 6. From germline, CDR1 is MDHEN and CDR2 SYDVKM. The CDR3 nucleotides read TGTGCCAGCAGCGATCCGGGACAGGGCTACAATGAGCAGTTCTTC. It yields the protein CASSDPGQGYNEQFF.

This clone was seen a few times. For the CDR3, the DNA is TGTGCCTGGAGTGCAGGGGTGGCAACCCTCCACGAGCAGTACTTC. It codes for CAWSAGVATLHEQYF. This chain joins TRBV30 and TRBJ2-7; D possibly corresponds to TRBD1 (6 bases). V lost 1 base and J 5 bases, leaving 18 bases between the germline ends. The CDR3 is made up of 15 amino acids. Germline V gives CDR1 GTSNPN, CDR2 SVGIG (reference sequence).

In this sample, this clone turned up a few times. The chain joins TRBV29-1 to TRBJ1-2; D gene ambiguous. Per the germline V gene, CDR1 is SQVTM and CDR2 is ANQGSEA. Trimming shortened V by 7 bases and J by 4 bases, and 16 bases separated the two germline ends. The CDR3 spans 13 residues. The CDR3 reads CSAKGEGGYGYTF. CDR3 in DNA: TGCAGCGCTAAAGGCGAGGGCGGCTATGGCTACACCTTC.

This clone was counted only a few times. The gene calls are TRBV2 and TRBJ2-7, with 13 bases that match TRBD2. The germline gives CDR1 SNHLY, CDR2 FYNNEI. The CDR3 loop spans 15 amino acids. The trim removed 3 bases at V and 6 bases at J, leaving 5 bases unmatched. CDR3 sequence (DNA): TGTGCCAGCAGTGATCAACTAGCGGGGGGGCGCGAGCAGTACTTC. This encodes CASSDQLAGGREQYF.

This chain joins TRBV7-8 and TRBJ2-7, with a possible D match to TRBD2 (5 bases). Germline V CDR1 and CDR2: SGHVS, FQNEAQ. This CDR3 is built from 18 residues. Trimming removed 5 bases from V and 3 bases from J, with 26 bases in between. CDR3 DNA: TGTGCCAGCAGCCCCGAGGGTAGTGGGTGGTTCCGGGACTACGAGCAGTACTTC. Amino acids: CASSPEGSGWFRDYEQYF.

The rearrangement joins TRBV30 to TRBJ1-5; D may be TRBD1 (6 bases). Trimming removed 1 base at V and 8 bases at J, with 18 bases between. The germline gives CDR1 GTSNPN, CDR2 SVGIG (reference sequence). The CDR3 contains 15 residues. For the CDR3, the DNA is TGTGCCTGGAGTGCGACTCGGGGGGCCTCGGAGCCCCAGCATTTT. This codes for CAWSATRGASEPQHF.

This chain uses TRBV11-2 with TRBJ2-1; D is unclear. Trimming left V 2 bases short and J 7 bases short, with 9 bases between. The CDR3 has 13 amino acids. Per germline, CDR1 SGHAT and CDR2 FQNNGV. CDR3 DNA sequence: TGTGCCAGCAGCTTACACTTACAGAATGAGCAGTTCTTC. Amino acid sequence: CASSLHLQNEQFF. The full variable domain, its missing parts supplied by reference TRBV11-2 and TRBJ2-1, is EAGVAQSPRYKIIEKRQSVAFWCNPISGHATLYWYQQILGQGPKLLIQFQNNGVVDDSQLPKDRFSAERLKGVDSTLKIQPAKLEDSAVYLCASSLHLQNEQFFGPGTRLTVL.

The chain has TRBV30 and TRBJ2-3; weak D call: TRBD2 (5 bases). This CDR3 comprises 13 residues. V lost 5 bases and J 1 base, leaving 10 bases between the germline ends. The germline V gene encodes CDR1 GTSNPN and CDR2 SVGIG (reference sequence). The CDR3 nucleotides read TGTGCCTGGGCCGCCGGGGGCACAGATACGCAGTATTTT. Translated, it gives CAWAAGGTDTQYF.

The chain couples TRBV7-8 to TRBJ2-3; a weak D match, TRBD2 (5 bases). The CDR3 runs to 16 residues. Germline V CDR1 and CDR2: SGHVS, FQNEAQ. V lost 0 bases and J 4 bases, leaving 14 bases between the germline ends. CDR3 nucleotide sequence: TGTGCCAGCAGCTTAGCGCCTCGGGGTATCGCAGATACGCAGTATTTT. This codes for CASSLAPRGIADTQYF.

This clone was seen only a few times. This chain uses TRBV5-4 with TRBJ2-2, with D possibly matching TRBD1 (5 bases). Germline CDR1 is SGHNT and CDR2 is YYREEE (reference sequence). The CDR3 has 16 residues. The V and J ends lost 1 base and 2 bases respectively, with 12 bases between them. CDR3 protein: CASSLLSQGNTGELFF. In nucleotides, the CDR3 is TGTGCCAGCAGCTTGTTGAGTCAGGGTAACACCGGGGAGCTGTTTTTT.

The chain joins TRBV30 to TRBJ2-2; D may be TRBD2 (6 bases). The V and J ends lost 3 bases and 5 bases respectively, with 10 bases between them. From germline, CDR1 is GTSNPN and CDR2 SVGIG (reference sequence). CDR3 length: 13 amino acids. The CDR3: CAWSRRETGELFF. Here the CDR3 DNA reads TGTGCCTGGAGCCGGAGGGAGACCGGGGAGCTGTTTTTT.

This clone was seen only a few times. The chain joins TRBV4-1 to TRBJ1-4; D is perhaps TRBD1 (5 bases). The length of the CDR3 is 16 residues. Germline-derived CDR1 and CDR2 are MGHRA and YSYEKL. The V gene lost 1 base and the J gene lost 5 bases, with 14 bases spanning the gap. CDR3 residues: CASSQGVSGWNEKLFF. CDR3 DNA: TGCGCCAGCAGCCAAGGAGTTTCAGGGTGGAATGAAAAACTGTTTTTT.

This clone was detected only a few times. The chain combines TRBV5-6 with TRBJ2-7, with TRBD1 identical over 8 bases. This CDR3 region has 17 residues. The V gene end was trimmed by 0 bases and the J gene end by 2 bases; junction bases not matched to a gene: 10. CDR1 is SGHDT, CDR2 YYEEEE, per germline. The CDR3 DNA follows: TGTGCCAGCAGCTTGGGGGACAGGCGGGCCCTCACCTACGAGCAGTACTTC. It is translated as CASSLGDRRALTYEQYF.

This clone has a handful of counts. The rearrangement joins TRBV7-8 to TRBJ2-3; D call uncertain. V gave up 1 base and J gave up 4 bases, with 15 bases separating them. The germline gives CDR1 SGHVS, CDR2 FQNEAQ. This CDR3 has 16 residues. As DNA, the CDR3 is TGTGCCAGCAGCTTAGTCGCGGCGAGCATCCCAGATACGCAGTATTTT. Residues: CASSLVAASIPDTQYF.

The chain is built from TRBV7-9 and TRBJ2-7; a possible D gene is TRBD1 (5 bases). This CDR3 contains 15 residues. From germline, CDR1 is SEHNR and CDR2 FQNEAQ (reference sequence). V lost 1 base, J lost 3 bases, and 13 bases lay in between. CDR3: CASSLDSAGLYEQYF. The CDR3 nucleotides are TGTGCCAGCAGCTTAGATTCGGCAGGGCTCTACGAGCAGTACTTC.